Below, one T cell receptor (beta chain) is given with its context. This CDR3 contains 13 residues. Germline values: CDR1 MGHDK, CDR2 SYGVNS. Trimming left V 5 bases short and J 8 bases short, with 10 bases between. cDNA reverse transcribed from extracted RNA served as the sequencing template. Profiled with immunoSEQ multiplex PCR; TCRdb holds only in-frame clones, not every one. The sample records 150,000 to 200,000 clones, 58% being singletons. The treatment is: oral pan-JAK inhibitor, 5-10 mg twice daily. The data were taken from a study of CD8+ T cells in alopecia areata. V usage is TRBV25-1 and J usage is TRBJ1-6; D remains ambiguous. The specimen comprised CD4+ T cells sorted from blood, sampled between weeks 55 and 70, from a patient treated with tofacitinib. The sequence was obtained from a human donor with alopecia areata. CDR3 coding DNA: TGTGCCAGCAGTTTCAGACTGGATTCACCCCTCCACTTT. Translated, it gives CASSFRLDSPLHF.